This T cell receptor (beta chain) was profiled in a study of T cells in Graves' hyperthyroidism and ophthalmopathy. Broader study findings: A model built on 13 V-J features separated ophthalmopathy from stable hyperthyroidism.

The table lists this clonotype with a few counts. Its antigen is currently unknown. V was clipped by 3 bases and J by 4 bases; unmatched bases: 9. The germline V gene encodes CDR1 SGDLS and CDR2 YYNGEE. The CDR3 length is 15 residues. Researchers amplified the TCR beta CDR3 regions from RNA transcripts. HTBI primers were the set used in a first-round RT-PCR of the TCR CDR3. TCRdb re-analysed the multiplex PCR reads in MiXCR, keeping a single row per CDR3 protein. The sample has 650,000 to 750,000 distinct CDR3 sequences, about 14% seen once; the top ten hold roughly a tenth. The sequenced sample consisted of blood. This clonotype originated in a woman aged 18-29 years with Graves' hyperthyroidism. This chain links TRBV9 with TRBJ1-2; 7 bases map to TRBD1. This CDR3 reads CASSAGGGRGYGYTF. The CDR3 DNA reads TGTGCCAGCAGCGCGGGAGGGGGCCGAGGCTATGGCTACACCTTC.